Below are 26 T cell receptor beta chains sequenced from a single sample in a study of control samples from healthy donors and cancer patients. Assay used: immunoSEQ multiplex PCR; TCRdb lists only in-frame clones, some missing. Of fewer than 100,000 clones listed, about 88% were seen once; the top ten hold around 5.7%. What was sequenced was blood. These receptors were taken from a woman in her forties or fifties in good health.

The chain uses TRBV15 and TRBJ1-1; possible D gene TRBD1, 6 bases. The V end was cut by 5 bases, the J end by 4 bases, with 14 bases between. This CDR3 comprises 14 residues. Germline V gene sequence: CDR1 LNHNV, CDR2 YYDKDF (reference sequence). CDR3 nucleotides: TGTGCCACCAGCTCTAGGGGGGGCTTCACTGAAGCTTTCTTT. Its translation is CATSSRGGFTEAFF.

The CDR3: CASSLRGADEQYF. The CDR3 region has the DNA TGTGCCAGCAGTTTGCGAGGCGCGGACGAGCAGTACTTC. The gene calls are TRBV6-5 and TRBJ2-7; D remains ambiguous. The V gene's germline CDR1 is MNHEY and CDR2 SVGAGI. This CDR3 contains 13 residues. V lost 4 bases and J 5 bases, leaving 12 bases between the germline ends.

This rearrangement joins TRBV5-4 to TRBJ2-3; D gene uncertain. Trimming removed 4 bases at V and 1 base at J, with 4 bases between. CDR1 and CDR2 from the germline V gene are SGHNT and YYREEE (reference sequence). This CDR3 has 12 amino acids. CDR3 sequence (DNA): TGTGCCAGCAGCGAGGGCACAGATACGCAGTATTTT. Protein: CASSEGTDTQYF.

The chain recombines TRBV6-2 or TRBV6-3 with TRBJ2-2; D call uncertain. The germline V and J ends were trimmed by 0 bases and 1 base, with 12 bases remaining between them. CDR1 and CDR2 from the germline V gene are MNHEY and SVGEGT. CDR3 length equals 17 residues. Here the CDR3 reads CASSYSRFLGNTGELFF. CDR3 in DNA: TGTGCCAGCAGTTACTCGAGGTTCCTGGGGAACACCGGGGAGCTGTTTTTT.

The rearrangement links TRBV24-1 to TRBJ1-2, with 7 bases fitting TRBD1. Germline V lookup: CDR1 KGHDR, CDR2 SFDVKD. This CDR3 contains 13 residues. Unmatched junction bases numbered 3, after V lost 4 bases and J lost 5 bases. The DNA of the CDR3 is TGTGCCACCAGTGACACGACAGGGTATGGCTACACCTTC. It codes for CATSDTTGYGYTF.

The chain recombines TRBV27 with TRBJ1-1; maybe TRBD1 (5 bases). The germline V and J ends were trimmed by 4 bases and 6 bases, with 12 bases remaining between them. Germline lookup yields CDR1 MNHEY and CDR2 SMNVEV (reference sequence). The CDR3 extends over 13 amino acids. The CDR3 is CASSSHQGPEAFF. CDR3 DNA: TGTGCCAGCAGTTCCCACCAGGGCCCTGAAGCTTTCTTT.

The V gene is TRBV11-2, the J gene TRBJ2-1, with D perhaps given as TRBD1 or TRBD2 (5 bases each). V was clipped by 1 base and J by 2 bases, with 12 bases between them. This CDR3 comprises 16 residues. Looked up from germline, CDR1 is SGHAT and CDR2 is FQNNGV. In nucleotides, the CDR3 is TGTGCCAGCAGCTTAGCGGGGCTAGAGGCCTACAATGAGCAGTTCTTC. Translating it yields CASSLAGLEAYNEQFF.

In the case of this clone: Germline and junction disagree at one end, which may indicate a read error. The chain is built from TRBV13 and TRBJ2-7; D assignment may be TRBD1 or TRBD2 (5 bases each). Germline CDR1 reads PRHDT; CDR2 reads FYEKMQ (reference sequence). CDR3 size: 16 residues. For the CDR3, the DNA is TGTGCCAGCAGCTCGCCCGGGGCGTCCAGCTCCTACGAGCAGCACTTC. The encoded protein is CASSSPGASSSYEQHF.

This clone was recorded a few times. This chain joins TRBV6-1 and TRBJ1-2; 8 bases fit TRBD1. Trimming at V came to 2 bases and at J to 2 bases, leaving 4 bases not matched to a gene. Germline assignment: CDR1 MNHNS and CDR2 SASEGT. This CDR3 spans 15 amino acids. The CDR3 DNA is TGTGCCAGCAGTGAAAGTTACAGGGGGAACTATGGCTACACCTTC. The encoded protein is CASSESYRGNYGYTF.

The rearrangement uses TRBV7-9 and TRBJ1-3; 9 nucleotides match TRBD1. V dropped 8 bases and J dropped 3; count of bases not matched to a gene: 5. The CDR3 sequence is 14 residues long. Germline lookup yields CDR1 SEHNR and CDR2 FQNEAQ (reference sequence). The CDR3 loop reads CASSDRGNGNTIYF. In DNA form, the CDR3 reads TGTGCCAGCTCGGACAGGGGTAATGGAAACACCATATATTTT.

This clone appeared a few times. The chain has TRBV7-2 and TRBJ1-3; the D gene is possibly TRBD1 (5 bases). The V and J ends lost 2 bases and 0 bases respectively, with 11 bases between them. Per the germline V gene, CDR1 is SGHTA and CDR2 is FQGNSA. CDR3 length: 16 residues. For the CDR3, the DNA is TGTGCCAGCAGCTTATTGACAGTTACCTCTGGAAACACCATATATTTT. Protein product: CASSLLTVTSGNTIYF.

The chain carries TRBV9 and TRBJ2-3, with D tentatively TRBD2 (7 bases). This CDR3 is built from 16 residues. Trimming left V 2 bases short and J 0 bases short, with 13 bases between. Germline-derived CDR1 and CDR2 are SGDLS and YYNGEE. As DNA, the CDR3 is TGTGCCAGCAGCGTCCATGGGGGGGCTAGCACAGATACGCAGTATTTT. It yields the protein CASSVHGGASTDTQYF.

This clone occurred a few times. The V and J genes are TRBV18 and TRBJ1-5, with a tentative D call TRBD1 (5 bases). Trimming took off 2 bases at V and 7 bases at J, with 9 bases between the two ends. The CDR3 extends over 13 amino acids. The germline gives CDR1 KGHSH, CDR2 LQKENI. CDR3 protein: CASSPGGLQPQHF. The CDR3, as DNA: TGTGCCAGCTCACCAGGGGGATTACAGCCCCAGCATTTT.

The V gene is TRBV5-6, the J gene TRBJ1-2; 9 positions agree with TRBD1. CDR1 is SGHDT, CDR2 YYEEEE, per germline. The CDR3 consists of 14 residues. Trimming at V came to 4 bases and at J to 7 bases, leaving 8 bases not matched to a gene. DNA of the CDR3: TGTGCCAGCAGCGCCAACAGGGGGCAGGGTGGCTACACCTTC. Translation gives CASSANRGQGGYTF.

CDR3 coding DNA: TGTGCCAGCAGCTTAGAGATGGGGAATCAGCCCCAGCATTTT. It encodes CASSLEMGNQPQHF. V is TRBV7-2 and J is TRBJ1-5; D is ambiguous. Germline V gene lookup returns CDR1 SGHTA and CDR2 FQGNSA. The CDR3 length is 14 residues. Between the trimmed V and J ends, which lost 1 base and 4 bases, there was a span of 8 bases. Full variable domain (outside the CDR3, taken from reference TRBV7-2 and TRBJ1-5): GAGVSQSPSNKVTEKGKDVELRCDPISGHTALYWYRQSLGQGLEFLIYFQGNSAPDKSGLPSDRFSAERTGGSVSTLTIQRTQQEDSAVYLCASSLEMGNQPQHFGDGTRLSIL.

The chain uses TRBV5-4 and TRBJ1-1; D unresolved. The germline V gene encodes CDR1 SGHNT and CDR2 YYREEE (reference sequence). Trimming took 0 bases from V and 2 from J, leaving 11 bases between them. This CDR3 spans 15 amino acids. CDR3 protein: CASSLERQRNTEAFF. The CDR3 bases are TGTGCCAGCAGCTTGGAAAGGCAACGAAACACTGAAGCTTTCTTT.

This chain connects TRBV10-3 to TRBJ2-3; 7 bases are a match to TRBD2. V was pared by 4 bases and J by 0 bases, with 4 bases of the junction left unmatched. Germline assignment: CDR1 ENHRY and CDR2 SYGVKD. CDR3 size: 15 residues. CDR3 sequence (DNA): TGTGCCATCAGTGTTGCGGGGGAAAGCACAGATACGCAGTATTTT. Translated, it gives CAISVAGESTDTQYF.

The rearrangement joins TRBV24-1 to TRBJ2-1; perhaps D is TRBD1 or TRBD2 (5 bases each). CDR3 size: 14 residues. The V gene lost 7 bases and the J gene lost 1 base, with 10 bases spanning the gap. From germline, CDR1 is KGHDR and CDR2 SFDVKD. Here the CDR3 reads CATRGEESYNEQFF. In DNA form, the CDR3 reads TGTGCCACCAGGGGGGAAGAGTCCTACAATGAGCAGTTCTTC.

This clone was seen a single time. The chain employs TRBV12-2 and TRBJ1-3. TRBV12-2 is annotated as a pseudogene. The CDR3 runs 19 residues. Here the CDR3 DNA reads TGTGCAAGTCGCTTGAGTTCCCCCCCCCGGGGAGAAACTGGAAACACCATATATTTT. This translates into CASRLSSPPRGETGNTIYF.

This chain uses TRBV30 with TRBJ1-3; 7 positions agree with TRBD1. The CDR3 extends over 16 amino acids. V shed 3 bases and J 2 bases; nucleotides not matched to a gene: 10. The germline gives CDR1 GTSNPN, CDR2 SVGIG (reference sequence). The CDR3 sequence: CAWRRQGAYPGNTIYF. The DNA of the CDR3 is TGTGCCTGGAGACGACAGGGAGCTTACCCTGGAAACACCATATATTTT.

This chain uses TRBV30 with TRBJ2-3, with D tentatively TRBD2 (5 bases). Trimming took 1 base from V and 4 from J, leaving 9 bases between them. The CDR3 is 13 residues long. Germline lookup yields CDR1 GTSNPN and CDR2 SVGIG (reference sequence). This CDR3 reads CAWSAGKSDTQYF. The CDR3 DNA sequence: TGTGCCTGGAGTGCCGGGAAATCAGATACGCAGTATTTT. Looking up the rest from reference TRBV30 and TRBJ2-3 gives the full variable domain: SQTIHQWPATLVQPVGSPLSLECTVEGTSNPNLYWYRQAAGRGLQLLFYSVGIGQISSEVPQNLSASRPQDRQFILSSKKLLLSDSGFYLCAWSAGKSDTQYFGPGTRLTVL.

V is TRBV11-3 and J is TRBJ2-3, with a possible D match to TRBD2 (6 bases). The CDR3 has 15 amino acids. Germline CDR1 and CDR2: SGHNT and YENEEA. V was cut by 5 bases and J by 4 bases, with 16 bases left in between. CDR3 protein: CASSPGSGVSDTQYF. Here the CDR3 DNA reads TGTGCCAGCAGCCCCGGGTCGGGGGTTTCAGATACGCAGTATTTT.

This sequence joins TRBV2 and TRBJ2-5, with 9 bases identical to TRBD1. The length of the CDR3 is 15 residues. Germline assignment: CDR1 SNHLY and CDR2 FYNNEI. V was pared by 6 bases and J by 5 bases, with 10 bases of the junction left unmatched. The CDR3 protein is CASSLGQGLTETQYF. The CDR3 region has the DNA TGTGCCAGCAGCCTAGGACAGGGGCTTACGGAGACCCAGTACTTC. Full variable domain (outside the CDR3, taken from reference TRBV2 and TRBJ2-5): EPEVTQTPSHQVTQMGQEVILRCVPISNHLYFYWYRQILGQKVEFLVSFYNNEISEKSEIFDDQFSVERPDGSNFTLKIRSTKLEDSAMYFCASSLGQGLTETQYFGPGTRLLVL.

This clone was observed a handful of times. This chain connects TRBV7-9 to TRBJ1-2; tentatively, D is TRBD1 (5 bases). Germline V gives CDR1 SEHNR, CDR2 FQNEAQ (reference sequence). V lost 0 bases and J lost 6, with 11 bases in between. The CDR3 has 14 amino acids. As DNA, the CDR3 is TGTGCCAGCAGCTTAGCGGTCACCAGGGATGGCTACACCTTC. It yields the protein CASSLAVTRDGYTF.

This chain uses TRBV7-2 with TRBJ2-7; D ambiguous. The germline gives CDR1 SGHTA, CDR2 FQGNSA. The CDR3 is 12 amino acids. The ends were cut back, 5 bases at V and 0 bases at J, with 5 bases in the middle. For the CDR3, the DNA is TGTGCCAGCAGCCCTAACTCCTACGAGCAGTACTTC. Its protein product is CASSPNSYEQYF.

V usage is TRBV11-3 and J usage is TRBJ2-7, with D possibly being TRBD1 (6 bases). This CDR3 contains 13 residues. Deletions cut 3 bases from V and 3 bases from J, with 9 bases between. Germline CDR1 is SGHNT and CDR2 is YENEEA. CDR3 in amino acids: CASSFGQSYEQYF. The CDR3, as DNA: TGTGCCAGCAGCTTTGGACAGAGCTACGAGCAGTACTTC.